This TCR beta chain was found in a study of blood T cell repertoires in COVID-19. Study at large: Collection of acute and convalescent COVID-19 samples took place in the United States, Italy and Spain. T cells, B-cell-depleted T cells, or PBMCs supplied cDNA or gDNA.

In the source study's methods: Estimation of nucleated cell counts was performed using reference gene primer amplification. Some clones are missing from TCRdb's copy, which holds only in-frame ones; the method was immunoSEQ multiplex PCR. That table supplies the V and J calls and clone size; D and trimming were determined from the DNA. The repertoire holds some 78,000 clones, with approximately 86% as singletons. Germline-derived CDR1 and CDR2 are SGHRS and YFSETQ. The CDR3 spans 16 residues. The ends lost 8 bases at V and 4 bases at J; junction bases unmatched: 9. Source material: peripheral blood. The clonotype comes from a man aged 50 to 59 with active or convalescent COVID-19. The rearrangement joins TRBV5-1 to TRBJ2-1; 13 bases align to TRBD2. CDR3 DNA sequence: TGCGCCAGTCTCCCGGGACTAGCGGGGACGTACAATGAGCAGTTCTTC. This translates into CASLPGLAGTYNEQFF.